What follows is one TCR beta chain and its context. From germline, CDR1 is MGHRA and CDR2 YSYEKL. The length of the CDR3 is 15 residues. This entry comes from a study of CXCR3-negative and CXCR3-positive naive CD8 T cells. UMI-tagged TRB cDNA libraries were built via 5' RACE. TCRdb reprocessed the 5' RACE reads, with one entry per CDR3 protein and no DNA. Seen in this sample are 65,000 to 95,000 distinct CDR3 sequences; the ten most common clones hold 1.6%. This receptor was identified in a human donor in good health. Some clones in this sample may be carry-over from other donors' samples. V and J are TRBV4-1 and TRBJ2-7; TCRdb proposes TRBD2, but this gene call is untestable without DNA. The sample was naive CXCR3- CD8+ T cells from blood. The subset: CD45RO-CCR7+CD27+CD95- naive CD8+ T cells lacking CXCR3 (TNR3-). CDR3: CASSQVAGAPYEQYF.